The next 24 T cell receptor beta chains were all read from a single sample in a study of OX40 agonist ivuxolimab in advanced cancers. TCRdb keeps only in-frame clones here, not all; method: immunoSEQ multiplex PCR. The sample consists of about 66,000 clones, 87% of them appearing once. This specimen was CD4+ or CD8+ T cells sorted from blood, taken in a trial of the OX40 agonist ivuxolimab. Receptors originate from an adult with an advanced solid tumor such as melanoma, head and neck, liver or kidney cancer.

This clone was detected only a few times. This chain joins TRBV5-1 and TRBJ2-7, with TRBD1 as a possible D gene (5 bases). Trimming took 10 bases from V and 3 from J, leaving 17 bases between them. This CDR3 has 13 amino acids. The V gene's germline CDR1 is SGHRS and CDR2 YFSETQ. CDR3 loop: CASGTGPNYEQYF. CDR3 nucleotide sequence: TGCGCCTCAGGCACAGGACCAAACTACGAGCAGTACTTC.

The V gene is TRBV19, the J gene TRBJ1-5, with TRBD1 matching 8 bases. Trimming took 4 bases from V and 4 from J; bases not matched to a gene: 21. The germline gives CDR1 LNHDA, CDR2 SQIVND (reference sequence). The CDR3 loop spans 20 amino acids. CDR3 bases: TGTGCCAGTAGTACCTCCTCTCTTCTGGGACAGGTCCGTCAAAATCAGCCCCAGCATTTT. It codes for CASSTSSLLGQVRQNQPQHF.

This chain's CDR3 is CASSLGLPAEYEQYF. CDR3 DNA sequence: TGTGCCAGCAGCTTAGGTCTGCCTGCCGAGTACGAGCAGTACTTC. The gene calls are TRBV7-2 and TRBJ2-7; D is uncertain. The CDR3 spans 15 residues. Germline-derived CDR1 and CDR2 are SGHTA and FQGNSA. V dropped 1 base and J dropped 4 bases, with 14 bases sitting between them.

The chain links TRBV7-9 to TRBJ2-5; D gene ambiguous. CDR3 length: 15 residues. V dropped 5 bases and J dropped 2 bases, with 15 bases sitting between them. Germline assignment: CDR1 SEHNR and CDR2 FQNEAQ (reference sequence). CDR3: CASSRITVGQETQYF. In DNA, the CDR3 is TGTGCCAGCAGCCGAATCACGGTAGGGCAAGAGACCCAGTACTTC.

This sequence joins TRBV5-6 and TRBJ2-7; tentative D call: TRBD2 (6 bases). Trimming left V 4 bases short and J 1 base short, with 12 bases between. Germline values: CDR1 SGHDT, CDR2 YYEEEE. The CDR3 extends over 14 amino acids. CDR3 nucleotide sequence: TGTGCCAGCAGCACTGACGGGGGATCCTACGAGCAGTACTTC. This translates into CASSTDGGSYEQYF.

This chain joins TRBV18 and TRBJ2-7; D uncertain. There are 18 residues in the CDR3. Germline CDR1 and CDR2: KGHSH and LQKENI. The germline V and J ends were trimmed by 2 bases and 3 bases, with 23 bases remaining between them. CDR3 sequence reads: CASSPFTARLDLDYEQYF. CDR3 bases: TGTGCCAGCTCACCATTTACGGCCAGACTGGACCTCGACTACGAGCAGTACTTC.

This chain joins TRBV6-4 and TRBJ1-2; D may be TRBD1 (5 bases). V lost 0 bases and J lost 2, with 10 bases in between. Germline V gene lookup returns CDR1 MRHNA and CDR2 SNTAGT. This CDR3 has 15 residues. CDR3: CASSDSGTANYGYTF. In nucleotides, the CDR3 is TGTGCCAGCAGTGACTCGGGGACCGCAAACTATGGCTACACCTTC.

The V gene is TRBV28, the J gene TRBJ1-5, with a possible D match to TRBD1 (5 bases). This CDR3 comprises 16 residues. The germline V gene has CDR1 MDHEN and CDR2 SYDVKM. V was pared by 6 bases and J by 2 bases, with 17 bases between. In DNA form, the CDR3 reads TGTGCCAGCAGAACAGGCGTCGAAGGAGGCAATCAGCCCCAGCATTTT. Its protein is CASRTGVEGGNQPQHF.

V usage is TRBV6-9 and J usage is TRBJ1-2; no clear D gene. Germline CDR1 is MNHGY and CDR2 is SVAAGI. The CDR3 totals 15 residues. Trimming took 2 bases from V and 3 from J, leaving 13 bases between them. The CDR3 is CASSYQKGSHYGYTF. DNA for the CDR3: TGTGCCAGCAGTTATCAAAAGGGATCCCACTATGGCTACACCTTC.

In DNA, the CDR3 is TGTGCCAGCAGCCAAAGCGGGAGTGGGGAGACCCAGTACTTC. Translating it yields CASSQSGSGETQYF. The chain links TRBV7-3 to TRBJ2-5, with TRBD2 identical over 8 bases. The CDR3 sequence is 14 residues long. Germline trimming cut 5 bases from V and 5 bases from J; bases unmatched to any gene: 7. The germline CDR1 and CDR2 sequences are SGHTA and FQGTGA.

J is TRBJ1-1 and V is TRBV5-1; D possibly corresponds to TRBD1 (5 bases). CDR3 size: 14 residues. Germline V gene data show CDR1 as SGHRS and CDR2 as YFSETQ. V lost 3 bases and J 4 bases, leaving 13 bases between the germline ends. The CDR3 DNA is TGCGCCAGCAGCTCTGCGGGGGGGAGCACTGAAGCTTTCTTT. The encoded protein is CASSSAGGSTEAFF. The complete variable domain, with remaining parts taken from reference TRBV5-1 and TRBJ1-1, reads KAGVTQTPRYLIKTRGQQVTLSCSPISGHRSVSWYQQTPGQGLQFLFEYFSETQRNKGNFPGRFSGRQFSNSRSEMNVSTLELGDSALYLCASSSAGGSTEAFFGQGTRLTVV.

The chain couples TRBV7-9 to TRBJ1-3; possible D gene TRBD1, 5 bases. V lost 3 bases and J lost 1, with 7 bases in between. The germline V gene encodes CDR1 SEHNR and CDR2 FQNEAQ (reference sequence). The CDR3 spans 14 residues. The CDR3 loop reads CASSLGTSGNTIYF. In nucleotides, the CDR3 is TGTGCCAGCAGCTTGGGGACGTCTGGAAACACCATATATTTT.

The chain is built from TRBV28 and TRBJ2-1; D is ambiguous. The CDR3 has 11 amino acids. The germline V and J ends were trimmed by 2 bases and 14 bases, with 10 bases remaining between them. Germline CDR1 and CDR2: MDHEN and SYDVKM. CDR3 sequence: CASSLDRRKFF. For the CDR3, the DNA is TGTGCCAGCAGTTTAGATAGACGCAAGTTCTTC.

The rearrangement uses TRBV25-1 and TRBJ1-1, with D possibly TRBD1 on 6 matching bases. Trimming took 5 bases from V and 3 from J, leaving 10 bases between them. This CDR3 is 13 amino acids long. Germline V gene lookup returns CDR1 MGHDK and CDR2 SYGVNS. DNA for the CDR3: TGTGCCAGCAGTAAACAGGGTGACACTGAAGCTTTCTTT. It specifies CASSKQGDTEAFF.

This clone was seen more than once but under ten times. V is TRBV30 and J is TRBJ2-2; TRBD2 matches 14 bases. The CDR3 contains 15 residues. Germline assignment: CDR1 GTSNPN and CDR2 SVGIG (reference sequence). Trimming cost V 1 base and J 6 bases; bases outside gene matches: 1. CDR3 loop: CAWSEGLAGAGELFF. The CDR3 DNA follows: TGTGCCTGGAGTGAGGGACTAGCGGGAGCCGGGGAGCTGTTTTTT. Filled out from reference TRBV30 and TRBJ2-2, the complete variable domain reads SQTIHQWPATLVQPVGSPLSLECTVEGTSNPNLYWYRQAAGRGLQLLFYSVGIGQISSEVPQNLSASRPQDRQFILSSKKLLLSDSGFYLCAWSEGLAGAGELFFGEGSRLTVL.

This clone was counted only a few times. The genes are TRBV30 and TRBJ2-1, with TRBD2 identical over 15 bases. V gave up 0 bases and J gave up 10 bases; unmatched junction bases: 7. The CDR3 extends over 16 amino acids. The V gene's germline CDR1 is GTSNPN and CDR2 SVGIG (reference sequence). The CDR3 sequence: CAWSVPGLAGGLEQFF. In DNA, the CDR3 is TGTGCCTGGAGTGTACCTGGACTAGCGGGGGGGTTGGAGCAGTTCTTC.

V is TRBV15 and J is TRBJ2-3; 8 nucleotides line up with TRBD2. The CDR3 consists of 15 residues. V trimming: 5 bases; J trimming: 1 base; junction bases outside the gene matches: 5. Germline V gene lookup returns CDR1 LNHNV and CDR2 YYDKDF (reference sequence). The CDR3: CATSSQRERTDTQYF. The CDR3 DNA is TGTGCCACCAGCTCACAGCGGGAGCGCACAGATACGCAGTATTTT.

This chain connects TRBV10-3 to TRBJ2-3; 14 bases fit TRBD2. The CDR3 runs to 17 residues. The V and J ends lost 3 bases and 5 bases, in that order; junction bases with no gene match: 7. In germline, CDR1 is ENHRY, CDR2 SYGVKD. CDR3 in amino acids: CAISERGTSGSGDTQYF. Written as DNA, the CDR3 is TGTGCCATCAGTGAAAGAGGGACTAGCGGGAGTGGAGATACGCAGTATTTT.

The chain combines TRBV19 with TRBJ1-2, with a weak D call TRBD1 (5 bases). The length of the CDR3 is 17 residues. The V end was cut by 6 bases, the J end by 0 bases, with 20 bases between. CDR1 and CDR2 (germline): LNHDA, SQIVND (reference sequence). CDR3 sequence reads: CASSRDSTFTANYGYTF. The CDR3 region has the DNA TGTGCCAGTAGCCGAGACAGTACGTTCACAGCTAACTATGGCTACACCTTC. The entire variable domain, with the rest obtained from reference TRBV19 and TRBJ1-2, is as follows: DGGITQSPKYLFRKEGQNVTLSCEQNLNHDAMYWYRQDPGQGLRLIYYSQIVNDFQKGDIAEGYSVSREKKESFPLTVTSAQKNPTAFYLCASSRDSTFTANYGYTFGSGTRLTVV.

V is TRBV6-6 and J is TRBJ2-1; D possibly corresponds to TRBD1 (5 bases). The CDR3 loop spans 15 amino acids. Germline CDR1 MNHNY, CDR2 SVGAGI (reference sequence). Deletions cut 6 bases from V and 1 base from J, with 13 bases between. CDR3 DNA: TGTGCCAGCAGGTACCAGGGATCATCCTACAATGAGCAGTTCTTC. This sequence encodes CASRYQGSSYNEQFF.

The gene calls are TRBV5-4 and TRBJ2-5; the match to TRBD2 covers 12 bases. The CDR3 has 17 residues. Trimming at V came to 3 bases and at J to 2 bases, leaving 8 bases not matched to a gene. Germline loops: CDR1 SGHNT, CDR2 YYREEE (reference sequence). This CDR3 reads CASSSGGLAGGQETQYF. DNA for the CDR3: TGTGCCAGCAGCTCGGGGGGGCTAGCGGGAGGGCAAGAGACCCAGTACTTC.

This clone has only one observation. V usage is TRBV7-8 and J usage is TRBJ1-5; weak D call: TRBD1 (5 bases). Germline V gives CDR1 SGHVS, CDR2 FQNEAQ. V lost 5 bases to trimming and J lost 5 bases, with 16 bases between them. The CDR3 consists of 15 residues. This CDR3 is CASSAGPRGDQPQHF. Here the CDR3 DNA reads TGTGCCAGCAGCGCGGGACCTCGGGGGGATCAGCCCCAGCATTTT.

The chain uses TRBV6-1 and TRBJ2-4, with TRBD2 matching over 10 bases. The length of the CDR3 is 18 residues. V lost 2 bases and J lost 1; bases outside the gene matches: 8. The germline CDR1 and CDR2 sequences are MNHNS and SASEGT. CDR3 amino acids: CASSERLAGEGAKNIQYF. The CDR3 DNA is TGTGCCAGCAGTGAAAGGCTAGCGGGGGAGGGGGCCAAAAACATTCAGTACTTC.

The chain is built from TRBV27 and TRBJ2-4, with D perhaps TRBD2 (5 bases). Germline values: CDR1 MNHEY, CDR2 SMNVEV (reference sequence). CDR3 length equals 17 residues. This CDR3 is CGGPASPGQFTFNIQYF. DNA for the CDR3: TGTGGAGGGCCAGCAAGTCCTGGCCAGTTTACCTTTAACATTCAGTACTTC.